Listed below are T cell receptor beta chains from one sample, sequenced in a study of cytomegalovirus exposure and HLA in healthy donors. Measured with immunoSEQ multiplex PCR; TCRdb has only the in-frame clones, and not every one. This table has approximately 130,000 clones, roughly 70% appearing once. The sample taken for sequencing was PBMCs. The receptors shown here come from a man aged 50-59 years in good health and CMV-seropositive. The CDR3 runs from the conserved cysteine through the conserved F or W. The D gene is left open where the match is weak. A clone size is listed for some rows: how often the clone was seen (once, few, many), or a class if it is expanded.

j_gene | d_gene | v_gene | abundance | CDR3aa | CDR3nt
TRBJ2-5 | TRBD2 | TRBV6-5 | NA | CASTREGGGETQYF | TGTGCCAGCACTCGGGAGGGGGGAGGAGAGACCCAGTACTTC
TRBJ2-2 | NA | TRBV18 | NA | CASSPPTGRPNTGELFF | TGTGCCAGCTCACCACCTACAGGGAGACCGAACACCGGGGAGCTGTTTTTT
TRBJ1-2 | NA | TRBV11-2 | NA | CASSFAAGALGGYTF | TGTGCCAGCAGCTTTGCCGCGGGGGCGCTTGGTGGCTACACCTTC
TRBJ1-1 | TRBD1 | TRBV25-1 | NA | CASSGYRGSSTEAFF | TGTGCCAGCAGTGGTTACAGGGGTTCGTCCACTGAAGCTTTCTTT
TRBJ2-1 | TRBD1 | TRBV9 | NA | CASSARIGTGTYNEQFF | TGTGCCAGCAGCGCCCGAATAGGGACAGGGACCTACAATGAGCAGTTCTTC
TRBJ2-1 | TRBD2 | TRBV11-2 | NA | CASSWERGLPYNEQFF | TGTGCCAGCAGCTGGGAGCGGGGCCTTCCCTACAATGAGCAGTTCTTC
TRBJ2-7 | TRBD2 | TRBV4-1 | NA | CASSDSGGAPPYEQYF | TGCGCCAGCAGCGATAGCGGGGGGGCTCCGCCGTACGAGCAGTACTTC
TRBJ2-1 | TRBD2 | TRBV5-4 | NA | CASSLGLAGGGQFF | TGTGCCAGCAGCCTGGGACTAGCGGGGGGCGGGCAGTTCTTC
TRBJ1-1 | NA | TRBV11-3 | NA | CASSLGGAGGTEAFF | TGTGCCAGCAGCTTAGGCGGGGCCGGGGGCACTGAAGCTTTCTTT
TRBJ1-5 | NA | TRBV28 | NA | CASSSGNNQPQHF | TGTGCCAGCAGTTCAGGGAACAATCAGCCCCAGCATTTT
TRBJ1-1 | NA | TRBV7-9 | few | CASSVLWGGGTEAFF | TGTGCCAGCAGCGTATTATGGGGAGGGGGCACTGAAGCTTTCTTT
TRBJ1-4 | TRBD1 | TRBV5-4 | NA | CASSLHPTGGDEKLFF | TGTGCCAGCAGCCTACACCCGACAGGGGGCGATGAAAAACTGTTTTTT
TRBJ2-3 | TRBD2 | TRBV29-1 | NA | CSVEHRGGVSDTQYF | TGCAGCGTTGAGCATCGGGGGGGCGTGTCAGATACGCAGTATTTT
TRBJ2-7 | NA | TRBV7-9 | NA | CSSSFRYEQYF | TGTTCCAGCAGCTTTCGCTACGAGCAGTACTTC